Shown below are 22 T cell receptor beta chains from a single sample sequenced in a study of CD8 T cells in Susac syndrome. RNA amounts of roughly 0.5 to 1 ug underwent reverse transcription with random hexamers. Each CDR3 protein is one row after TCRdb ran MiXCR on the immunoSEQ multiplex PCR reads. The data hold approximately 200,000 distinct CDR3 sequences, with roughly 94% observed a single time. Sample: CD4+ T cells from PBMCs. The receptors originated from a human donor with multiple sclerosis.

This chain uses TRBV27 with TRBJ2-1; tentatively, D is TRBD1 (5 bases). CDR1 is MNHEY and CDR2 is SMNVEV in the germline V gene (reference sequence). The CDR3 extends over 15 amino acids. V was cut by 3 bases and J by 1 base, with 10 bases left in between. CDR3: CASSFIQGSYNEQFF. The CDR3 nucleotides are TGTGCCAGCAGTTTTATCCAGGGTTCCTACAATGAGCAGTTCTTC.

This chain joins TRBV3-1 and TRBJ2-1, with D possibly matching TRBD2 (5 bases). Trimming stripped 0 bases from V and 7 bases from J, with 13 bases between. Looked up from germline, CDR1 is LGHDT and CDR2 is YNNKEL (reference sequence). This CDR3 region has 15 residues. The CDR3 DNA reads as TGTGCCAGCAGCCAAGAAGGAGGCCACCAAAATGAGCAGTTCTTC. It translates to CASSQEGGHQNEQFF.

V is TRBV20-1 and J is TRBJ1-4, with D uncertain. Germline V gene sequence: CDR1 DFQATT, CDR2 SNEGSKA (reference sequence). Trimming stripped 1 base from V and 5 bases from J, with 8 bases between. The CDR3 length is 13 residues. Here the CDR3 DNA reads TGCAGTGCTAGAGTTCAGAGCAATGAAAAACTGTTTTTT. Translated: CSARVQSNEKLFF.

The chain is built from TRBV3-1 and TRBJ2-5, with 8 bases identical to TRBD2. The V gene's germline CDR1 is LGHDT and CDR2 YNNKEL (reference sequence). The CDR3 extends over 13 amino acids. J lost 5 bases, V lost 6 bases, and 5 bases had no gene match. This CDR3 is CASRPSGQETQYF. In DNA form, the CDR3 reads TGTGCCAGCAGGCCTAGCGGGCAGGAGACCCAGTACTTC.

The genes are TRBV7-9 and TRBJ2-6, with D maybe TRBD2 (5 bases). There are 16 residues in the CDR3. The V gene lost 5 bases and the J gene lost 2 bases, with 13 bases spanning the gap. CDR1 is SEHNR, CDR2 FQNEAQ, per germline (reference sequence). The CDR3 DNA is TGTGCCAGCAGCCCCGGGCTAGCTACTGGGGCCAACGTCCTGACTTTC. Its protein product is CASSPGLATGANVLTF.

A single count supports this clonotype. The gene calls are TRBV29-1 and TRBJ1-1; D unclear. The CDR3 is made up of 12 amino acids. Trimming removed 2 bases from V and 3 bases from J, with 7 bases in between. Germline V gene data show CDR1 as SQVTM and CDR2 as ANQGSEA. CDR3 sequence: CSVEFMYTEAFF. In DNA, the CDR3 is TGCAGCGTTGAATTCATGTACACTGAAGCTTTCTTT.

The CDR3 reads CASSVGVSLVSPLHF. The CDR3 DNA is TGTGCCAGCAGCGTAGGTGTCAGCCTAGTTTCACCCCTCCACTTT. The gene calls are TRBV9 and TRBJ1-6; D not resolved. The CDR3 consists of 15 residues. With 0 bases removed from V and 9 bases from J, the gap between germline ends came to 13 bases. Germline CDR1 is SGDLS and CDR2 is YYNGEE.

The V and J genes are TRBV29-1 and TRBJ2-5; 7 bases are a match to TRBD1. CDR3 length equals 13 residues. The germline V gene encodes CDR1 SQVTM and CDR2 ANQGSEA. Trimming at V came to 4 bases and at J to 2 bases, leaving 4 bases not matched to a gene. The CDR3 bases are TGCAGCGTTGGGGGGACAGTTCAAGAGACCCAGTACTTC. The encoded protein is CSVGGTVQETQYF.

This rearrangement joins TRBV30 to TRBJ2-3; D may correspond to TRBD1 or TRBD2 (6 bases each). Between the trimmed V and J ends, which lost 5 bases and 0 bases, there was a span of 21 bases. Germline lookup yields CDR1 GTSNPN and CDR2 SVGIG (reference sequence). CDR3 size: 17 residues. This chain's CDR3 is CAWGRIGGPSSTDTQYF. The CDR3 bases are TGTGCCTGGGGTCGAATTGGGGGGCCCTCTAGCACAGATACGCAGTATTTT.

The chain combines TRBV29-1 with TRBJ1-2; 12 nucleotides agree with TRBD1. Germline CDR1 reads SQVTM; CDR2 reads ANQGSEA. Trimming at V came to 3 bases and at J to 5 bases, leaving 1 base not matched to a gene. CDR3 length: 13 residues. The CDR3 protein is CSVEGQGAYGYTF. CDR3 DNA sequence: TGCAGCGTTGAGGGACAGGGGGCGTATGGCTACACCTTC.

V and J are TRBV20-1 and TRBJ2-1, with D possibly being TRBD2 (7 bases). CDR3 length equals 12 residues. Germline V gene sequence: CDR1 DFQATT, CDR2 SNEGSKA (reference sequence). The CDR3 nucleotides are TGCTCATGGAGGGGGGAGGGGAATGAGCAGTTCTTC. Its protein is CSWRGEGNEQFF.

CDR3 DNA: TGTGCCAGCAGTACTTGGGACAGGGAGGGAACCGGGGAGCTGTTTTTT. Translating gives CASSTWDREGTGELFF. The V call is TRBV6-2 or TRBV6-3, the J call TRBJ2-2, with 9 nucleotides matching TRBD1. Germline lookup yields CDR1 MNHEY and CDR2 SVGEGT. J lost 5 bases, V lost 5 bases, and 9 bases had no gene match. CDR3 length: 16 residues.

This chain joins TRBV15 and TRBJ2-3; D unclear. Germline CDR1 reads LNHNV; CDR2 reads YYDKDF (reference sequence). V dropped 0 bases and J dropped 1 base, with 14 bases sitting between them. The CDR3 runs to 17 residues. The CDR3 DNA follows: TGTGCCACCAGCAGAGACTTGGTCGCAGGAGGCACAGATACGCAGTATTTT. This encodes CATSRDLVAGGTDTQYF.

This clonotype was recorded once. The chain carries TRBV5-1 and TRBJ2-1; D gene uncertain. The CDR3 is made up of 11 amino acids. CDR1 is SGHRS, CDR2 YFSETQ, per germline. Trimming shortened V by 2 bases and J by 9 bases, and 6 bases separated the two germline ends. The CDR3 protein is CASSFPGEQFF. DNA of the CDR3: TGCGCCAGCAGCTTCCCTGGTGAGCAGTTCTTC.

The chain links TRBV5-1 to TRBJ2-3, with D maybe TRBD2 (5 bases). CDR1 and CDR2 (germline): SGHRS, YFSETQ. Trimming left V 1 base short and J 2 bases short, with 11 bases between. The CDR3 covers 15 residues. Here the CDR3 reads CASSLLEATTDTQYF. DNA for the CDR3: TGCGCCAGCAGCTTGTTGGAGGCGACCACAGATACGCAGTATTTT.

This sequence joins TRBV14 and TRBJ1-2, with 9 bases fitting TRBD1. CDR3 length equals 13 residues. Germline lookup yields CDR1 SGHDN and CDR2 FVKESK. V gave up 4 bases and J gave up 7 bases; unmatched junction bases: 4. The CDR3 reads CASSRDRESGYTF. CDR3 nucleotide sequence: TGTGCCAGCAGCCGGGACAGGGAAAGTGGCTACACCTTC.

The chain links TRBV30 to TRBJ1-1; TRBD1 is a possible D gene (5 bases). V was clipped by 2 bases and J by 5 bases, with 9 bases between them. The CDR3 is made up of 12 amino acids. From germline, CDR1 is GTSNPN and CDR2 SVGIG (reference sequence). CDR3 coding DNA: TGTGCCTGGAGTCAGGGTTGGACTGAAGCTTTCTTT. This sequence encodes CAWSQGWTEAFF.

This clonotype was observed a single time. The rearrangement joins TRBV25-1 to TRBJ1-6; TRBD1 might be the D (6 bases). V was pared by 3 bases and J by 10 bases, with 19 bases between. Germline V gene lookup returns CDR1 MGHDK and CDR2 SYGVNS. The CDR3 loop spans 16 amino acids. CDR3 nucleotides: TGTGCCAGCAGTGATTGGGTGGGGCAGGGGAACTCACCCCTCCACTTT. It encodes CASSDWVGQGNSPLHF.

V and J are TRBV24-1 and TRBJ2-5; TRBD1 aligns across 7 bases. Germline lookup yields CDR1 KGHDR and CDR2 SFDVKD. CDR3 length: 13 residues. V gave up 6 bases and J gave up 5 bases; unmatched junction bases: 5. CDR3 DNA sequence: TGTGCCACCAGTCCAAGGGGGCGTGAGACCCAGTACTTC. Protein sequence: CATSPRGRETQYF.

The J gene is TRBJ2-1, the V gene TRBV5-1; 8 nucleotides agree with TRBD1. The germline V gene has CDR1 SGHRS and CDR2 YFSETQ. This CDR3 region has 14 residues. The V gene end was trimmed by 5 bases and the J gene end by 5 bases; junction bases not matched to a gene: 6. CDR3 sequence reads: CASRQGASNNEQFF. The CDR3 DNA sequence: TGCGCCAGCAGGCAGGGGGCTTCTAACAATGAGCAGTTCTTC.

The chain carries TRBV5-1 and TRBJ2-5, with 10 bases that match TRBD1. The CDR3 has 14 residues. The V gene end was trimmed by 4 bases and the J gene end by 5 bases; junction bases not matched to a gene: 5. Germline loops: CDR1 SGHRS, CDR2 YFSETQ. This CDR3 reads CASSRQGAGETQYF. CDR3 nucleotide sequence: TGCGCCAGCAGCCGACAGGGGGCTGGGGAGACCCAGTACTTC.

This chain uses TRBV30 with TRBJ1-4; tentatively, D is TRBD1 (5 bases). Germline V lookup: CDR1 GTSNPN, CDR2 SVGIG (reference sequence). V was cut by 8 bases and J by 7 bases, with 20 bases left in between. This CDR3 has 14 amino acids. The CDR3 bases are TGTGCCCAAGAAGGAGGGAGGGGTAGTGAAAAACTGTTTTTT. Translated, it gives CAQEGGRGSEKLFF.